The clone carrying this T cell receptor beta chain was picked up many times. Its specificity is not known. These data originate in a study of Graves' ophthalmopathy and Graves' hyperthyroidism. In donors with ophthalmopathy, activity was moderate-to-severe, with CAS ≥3, NOSPECS ≥4 and duration under 3 months. PBMCs came from 8.5 to 10 ml of fresh peripheral blood. The study amplified TCR beta CDR3 regions using RNA transcripts. First-round RT-PCR relied on HTBI primers, and a second-round multiplex PCR came next. From the multiplex PCR reads, TCRdb called clonotypes with MiXCR, one entry per CDR3 protein. This table holds about 480,000 distinct CDR3 sequences, approximately 15% found once. The germline V gene has CDR1 KGHDR and CDR2 SFDVKD. Between the trimmed V and J ends, which lost 1 base and 4 bases, there was a span of 1 base. The CDR3 is made up of 12 amino acids. Study results and limitations: The blood repertoire also included most expanded thyroid clonotypes above 0.001 frequency. Ophthalmopathy progression was predicted by the model at less than 71% sensitivity and approximately 72% specificity.

This sequence was found in a woman in her 30s with Graves' ophthalmopathy. The genes are TRBV24-1 and TRBJ1-5; D ambiguous. Sequenced sample: blood. CDR3 DNA: TGTGCCACCAGTGATTTTAATCAGCCCCAGCATTTT. Translated: CATSDFNQPQHF.